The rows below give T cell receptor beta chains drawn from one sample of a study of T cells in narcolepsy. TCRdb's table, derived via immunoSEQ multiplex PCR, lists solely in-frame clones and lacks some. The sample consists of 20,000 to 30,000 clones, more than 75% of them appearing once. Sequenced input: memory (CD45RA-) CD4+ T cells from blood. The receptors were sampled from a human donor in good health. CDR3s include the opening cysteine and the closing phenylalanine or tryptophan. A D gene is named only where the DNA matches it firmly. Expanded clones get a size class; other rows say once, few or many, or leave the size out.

CDR3 DNA: TGTGCCAGCAGTGAAGCCGATAAGAGCCTAAGGACCCAGTACTTC
CDR3 protein: CASSEADKSLRTQYF
clone size: -
V gene: TRBV6-1
J gene: TRBJ2-5
D gene: -

CDR3 DNA: TGCGCCAGCAGCTTGGGGGACATCCCGGGGGCCTACGAGCAGTACTTC
CDR3 protein: CASSLGDIPGAYEQYF
clone size: -
V gene: TRBV5-1
J gene: TRBJ2-7
D gene: -

CDR3 DNA: TGTGCCTGGAGATATTCGGATGTGGTAGCTTTCTTT
CDR3 protein: CAWRYSDVVAFF
clone size: -
V gene: TRBV30
J gene: TRBJ1-1
D gene: -

CDR3 DNA: TGTGCCTGGAAGCAGGGCACATACGAGCAGTACTTC
CDR3 protein: CAWKQGTYEQYF
clone size: -
V gene: TRBV30
J gene: TRBJ2-7
D gene: -

CDR3 DNA: TGTGCCTGGACCCCATGGGCGGGGGGGAACACCGGGGAGCTGTTTTTT
CDR3 protein: CAWTPWAGGNTGELFF
clone size: -
V gene: TRBV30
J gene: TRBJ2-2
D gene: TRBD2

CDR3 DNA: TGTGCCAGCCCAAGGAAACGGACAGAGCAGTTCTTC
CDR3 protein: CASPRKRTEQFF
clone size: -
V gene: TRBV18
J gene: TRBJ2-1
D gene: -

CDR3 DNA: TGTGCCAGCAGTACCCGGGAGGATCAGCCCCAGCATTTT
CDR3 protein: CASSTREDQPQHF
clone size: -
V gene: TRBV6-5
J gene: TRBJ1-5
D gene: -

CDR3 DNA: TGTGCCAGCAGTTACAAGTCCCAGCAGTACTTC
CDR3 protein: CASSYKSQQYF
clone size: few
V gene: TRBV6-1
J gene: TRBJ2-7
D gene: -

CDR3 DNA: TGTGCCAGCAGCCCAATTCGACGGGGTCGGGGACGGGACTACGAGCAGTACTTC
CDR3 protein: CASSPIRRGRGRDYEQYF
clone size: -
V gene: TRBV11-2
J gene: TRBJ2-7
D gene: -

CDR3 DNA: TGTGCCAGCAGCGTAGAAGGGGGGGCCGTGGCAGATACGCAGTATTTT
CDR3 protein: CASSVEGGAVADTQYF
clone size: -
V gene: TRBV9
J gene: TRBJ2-3
D gene: -

CDR3 DNA: TGTGCCAGCAGCAATCGGGACAGGGGGTCCTCCTACGAGCAGTACTTC
CDR3 protein: CASSNRDRGSSYEQYF
clone size: -
V gene: TRBV7-8
J gene: TRBJ2-7
D gene: TRBD1

CDR3 DNA: TGCGCCAGCAGCTTGGGGCCACTAGCGGGGGGACAAGAGACCCAGTACTTC
CDR3 protein: CASSLGPLAGGQETQYF
clone size: -
V gene: TRBV5-1
J gene: TRBJ2-5
D gene: TRBD2

CDR3 DNA: TGTGCCAGCAGCACCCTCGACAGGGGAAACGAGCAGTACTTC
CDR3 protein: CASSTLDRGNEQYF
clone size: -
V gene: TRBV5-6
J gene: TRBJ2-7
D gene: TRBD1

CDR3 DNA: TGCGCCAGCAGCATACTATCAGGGGACACTGAAGCTTTCTTT
CDR3 protein: CASSILSGDTEAFF
clone size: -
V gene: TRBV5-1
J gene: TRBJ1-1
D gene: -

CDR3 DNA: TGTGCCAGCTCACCACCGACAGGGGCTTCCACTGAAGCTTTCTTT
CDR3 protein: CASSPPTGASTEAFF
clone size: -
V gene: TRBV18
J gene: TRBJ1-1
D gene: TRBD1

CDR3 DNA: TGTGCCTGGAGTGTGGGCAGGGGGCAAGGCAATCAGCCCCAGCATTTT
CDR3 protein: CAWSVGRGQGNQPQHF
clone size: -
V gene: TRBV30
J gene: TRBJ1-5
D gene: TRBD1

CDR3 DNA: TGTGCCAGCAGTTACATCACCGGGGAGCTGTTTTTT
CDR3 protein: CASSYITGELFF
clone size: -
V gene: TRBV6-5
J gene: TRBJ2-2
D gene: -

CDR3 DNA: TGCGCCAGCAGCGGGGTAGGTAGCGGACATTTTTACGATGAGCAGTTCTTC
CDR3 protein: CASSGVGSGHFYDEQFF
clone size: once
V gene: TRBV5-1
J gene: TRBJ2-1
D gene: -

CDR3 DNA: TGTGCCAGCAGCTTGGCCGGCGGGAAGCTCTACGAGCAGTACTTC
CDR3 protein: CASSLAGGKLYEQYF
clone size: -
V gene: TRBV5-5
J gene: TRBJ2-7
D gene: -

CDR3 DNA: TGTGCCAGTAGGATTAGAGGAGCGAACACTGAAGCTTTCTTT
CDR3 protein: CASRIRGANTEAFF
clone size: few
V gene: TRBV19
J gene: TRBJ1-1
D gene: -

CDR3 DNA: TGTGCTAGCAGCTTAAGGGAGAACACTGAAGCTTTCTTT
CDR3 protein: CASSLRENTEAFF
clone size: few
V gene: TRBV7-7
J gene: TRBJ1-1
D gene: -

CDR3 DNA: TGTGCCAGCAGTGGGGGGACCCCAGCTAATGAAAAACTGTTTTTT
CDR3 protein: CASSGGTPANEKLFF
clone size: -
V gene: TRBV6-5
J gene: TRBJ1-4
D gene: -

CDR3 DNA: TGTGCCACAAGACACCCTCTGGGGAGCTCCTACAATGAGCAGTTCTTC
CDR3 protein: CATRHPLGSSYNEQFF
clone size: -
V gene: TRBV15
J gene: TRBJ2-1
D gene: -

CDR3 DNA: TGTGCCAGCAGCTGGGTGGGGGCGAACTATGGCTACACCTTC
CDR3 protein: CASSWVGANYGYTF
clone size: -
V gene: TRBV5-4
J gene: TRBJ1-2
D gene: -

CDR3 DNA: TGTGCCAGCAGCCCAAATGATGGCTACACCTTC
CDR3 protein: CASSPNDGYTF
clone size: -
V gene: TRBV7-9
J gene: TRBJ1-2
D gene: -

CDR3 DNA: TGTGCCAGCAGTTATACAGGGTTGTCCTATAATTCACCCCTCCACTTT
CDR3 protein: CASSYTGLSYNSPLHF
clone size: -
V gene: TRBV28
J gene: TRBJ1-6
D gene: -

CDR3 DNA: TGCGCCAGCAGCTTGCGCGGGCTGGGCACAGATACGCAGTATTTT
CDR3 protein: CASSLRGLGTDTQYF
clone size: -
V gene: TRBV5-1
J gene: TRBJ2-3
D gene: -